These 6 T cell receptor beta chains came from one sample sequenced in a study of T-cell reconstitution after alpha-beta-depleted transplantation in children. Preparing the TCRbeta library involved the use of unique molecular identifiers. TCRdb re-derived calls from the PCR reads in MiXCR, one entry per CDR3 protein. The sample contains about 17,000 distinct CDR3 sequences, roughly 5.3% of which appear only once. Sequencing was performed on PBMCs, taken before TCRalphabeta/CD19-depleted stem cell transplant. These receptors came from a boy aged 10-17 years with acute lymphoblastic leukemia, due to receive a stem cell transplant.

This clonotype was seen many times. This sequence joins TRBV28 and TRBJ1-5; D gene unclear. Trimming removed 2 bases from V and 0 bases from J, with 14 bases in between. Germline V CDR1 and CDR2: MDHEN, SYDVKM. The CDR3 runs to 17 residues. In nucleotides, the CDR3 is TGTGCCAGCAGTTTAAGGTTCGGGATCAGTAGCAATCAGCCCCAGCATTTT. This translates into CASSLRFGISSNQPQHF.

This clonotype was observed at least ten times. The V call is TRBV5-6, the J call TRBJ2-2; TRBD2 matches 14 bases. Germline assignment: CDR1 SGHDT and CDR2 YYEEEE. The ends lost 2 bases at V and 5 bases at J; junction bases unmatched: 8. The CDR3 length is 18 residues. The chain's CDR3 is CASSLGLAGGVKTGELFF. Here the CDR3 DNA reads TGTGCCAGCAGCTTAGGACTAGCGGGGGGTGTGAAGACCGGGGAGCTGTTTTTT.

At least ten counts were recorded for this clonotype. The V call is TRBV6-1, the J call TRBJ2-1, with 8 bases matching TRBD1. V trimming: 4 bases; J trimming: 3 bases; junction bases outside the gene matches: 14. CDR3 length: 18 amino acids. The germline V gene has CDR1 MNHNS and CDR2 SASEGT. As DNA, the CDR3 is TGTGCCAGCAGTGGCAGGGGGCGTCCAGCAACCAACTACAATGAGCAGTTCTTC. Translation: CASSGRGRPATNYNEQFF.

At least ten counts were recorded for this clonotype. V usage is TRBV5-1 and J usage is TRBJ1-3, with a possible D match to TRBD1 (6 bases). Germline V lookup: CDR1 SGHRS, CDR2 YFSETQ. The V and J ends lost 4 bases and 0 bases respectively, with 11 bases between them. The CDR3 length is 15 residues. CDR3 in DNA: TGCGCCAGCAGCATGGACAGACACTCTGGAAACACCATATATTTT. This codes for CASSMDRHSGNTIYF.

This clonotype has a count of ten or more. The rearrangement joins TRBV3-1 to TRBJ2-1; TRBD2 aligns across 7 bases. The CDR3 covers 16 residues. Trimming at V came to 0 bases and at J to 3 bases, leaving 5 bases not matched to a gene. In germline, CDR1 is LGHDT, CDR2 YNNKEL (reference sequence). In DNA, the CDR3 is TGTGCCAGCAGCCAAGAGGGGGGGGTGAACTACAATGAGCAGTTCTTC. It translates to CASSQEGGVNYNEQFF.

This clonotype is deemed medium-sized (0.01 to 0.1%). V usage is TRBV4-3 and J usage is TRBJ1-2; D not certain. CDR3 length equals 13 residues. Germline V lookup: CDR1 LGHNA, CDR2 YSLEER. The V end lost 4 bases, the J end lost 6 bases, and 12 bases lay between the germline ends. This chain's CDR3 is CASSPGFHDGYTF. The CDR3 region has the DNA TGCGCCAGCAGCCCCGGGTTTCACGATGGCTACACCTTC.